This T cell receptor beta chain was captured by sequencing in a study of cytomegalovirus exposure and HLA in healthy donors. About the study: Previous work identified roughly 120 million unique TCR beta sequences from roughly 180 million T cells.

Study-level findings and limits: CMV serostatus was the only immune exposure information that was available.

This PCR relied on a set of 60 Vbeta primers and 13 Jbeta primers. Using immunoSEQ multiplex PCR, the repertoire was profiled, and TCRdb retains in-frame clones only, with some absent. The sample holds over 150,000 clones, around 80% seen once. On this clone itself: Its antigen is not known.

There are 14 residues in the CDR3. Trimming removed 2 bases from V and 4 bases from J; junction bases left unmatched: 4. Germline V gives CDR1 MDHEN, CDR2 SYDVKM. The sample taken for sequencing was PBMCs. The chain is built from TRBV28 and TRBJ2-5; TRBD1 aligns across 7 bases. The source of this sequence is an older woman in good health and CMV-seropositive. The CDR3 DNA follows: TGTGCCAGCAGTTTAATGACAGGGCGAGAGACCCAGTACTTC. Protein product: CASSLMTGRETQYF. The variable domain in full, completed from reference TRBV28 and TRBJ2-5, reads DVKVTQSSRYLVKRTGEKVFLECVQDMDHENMFWYRQDPGLGLRLIYFSYDVKMKEKGDIPEGYSVSREKKERFSLILESASTNQTSMYLCASSLMTGRETQYFGPGTRLLVL.